The count of the clone carrying this T cell receptor (beta chain) is one. This sample stems from a study of shared clonotypes between healthy human individuals. Those who donated, Caucasian adults without exception, all lived in Nashville, Tennessee. The test was conducted at deep level. Produced via immunoSEQ multiplex PCR; TCRdb's table is partial and in-frame only. The table lists about 380,000 clones, 96% of them singletons, with about 0.32% in the top ten. Germline V gene data show CDR1 as GTSNPN and CDR2 as SVGIG (reference sequence). J lost 1 base, V lost 2 bases, and 1 base had no gene match. The CDR3 contains 14 residues.

The sequencing sample was made of memory CD8+ T cells sorted from blood. Stated subset: CD45RO+ cells pooled with CCR7-negative TemRA cells. The clonotype was recovered from a man aged 25-45 years in good health. The V and J genes are TRBV30 and TRBJ2-3; 9 bases are a match to TRBD2. The CDR3 nucleotides read TGTGCCTGGAGTAAGCGGGAGGGCACAGATACGCAGTATTTT. It specifies CAWSKREGTDTQYF.